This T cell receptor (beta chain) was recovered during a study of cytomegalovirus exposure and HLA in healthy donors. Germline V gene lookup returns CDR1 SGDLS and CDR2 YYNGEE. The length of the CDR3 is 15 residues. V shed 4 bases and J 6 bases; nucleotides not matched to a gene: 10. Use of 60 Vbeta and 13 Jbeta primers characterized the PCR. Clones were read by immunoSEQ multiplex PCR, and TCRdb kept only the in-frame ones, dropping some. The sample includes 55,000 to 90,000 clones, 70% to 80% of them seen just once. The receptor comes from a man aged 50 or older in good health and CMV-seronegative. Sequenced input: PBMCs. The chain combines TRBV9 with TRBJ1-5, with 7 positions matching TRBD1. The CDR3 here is CASSPEGQGGQPQHF. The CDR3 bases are TGTGCCAGCAGCCCAGAGGGGCAGGGGGGTCAGCCCCAGCATTTT.